A single sample is the source of the 3 T cell receptor beta chains below, sequenced in a study of regulatory T cells in long-lasting Graves disease. Researchers made TCR beta libraries by using iRepertoire HTBI primers and running Arm-PCR on CDR3 regions. From the multiplex PCR reads, TCRdb called clonotypes with MiXCR, one entry per CDR3 protein. This sample has around 500,000 distinct CDR3 sequences; 20% occur once, and the top ten carry about 7.8%. Described time point: persistent/refractory GD, antithyroid drugs over 5 years with positive TRAb. Generation of the TCR library employed RNA extracted from PBMCs. The material sequenced was peripheral blood mononuclear cells (PBMCs), taken when the disease was refractory, from a patient treated with antithyroid drugs. All receptors come from a female donor with Graves disease.

At least ten counts were recorded for this clonotype. The CDR3 sequence is CASRLRANTEAFF. In DNA form, the CDR3 reads TGTGCCAGCAGACTAAGGGCGAACACTGAAGCTTTCTTT. The chain is built from TRBV28 and TRBJ1-1; D unresolved. This CDR3 has 13 amino acids. Per germline, CDR1 MDHEN and CDR2 SYDVKM. The germline V and J ends were trimmed by 6 bases and 1 base, with 9 bases remaining between them.

This clonotype was seen repeatedly, ten times or more. The V call is TRBV12-3 or TRBV12-4, the J call TRBJ2-7; 7 bases match TRBD1. CDR3 size: 13 residues. V dropped 5 bases and J dropped 6; count of bases not matched to a gene: 7. CDR3 loop: CASSEYAGGEQYF. DNA for the CDR3: TGTGCCAGCAGTGAATATGCAGGGGGCGAGCAGTACTTC.

This clonotype was found many times. The V call is TRBV15, the J call TRBJ1-2, with a tentative D call TRBD1 (6 bases). The CDR3 is 13 amino acids. Looked up from germline, CDR1 is LNHNV and CDR2 is YYDKDF (reference sequence). The germline V and J ends were trimmed by 8 bases and 7 bases, with 17 bases remaining between them. CDR3 in DNA: TGTGCCACCGGGGGCGGGAGTAGCGGTGGCTACACCTTC. Its protein is CATGGGSSGGYTF.